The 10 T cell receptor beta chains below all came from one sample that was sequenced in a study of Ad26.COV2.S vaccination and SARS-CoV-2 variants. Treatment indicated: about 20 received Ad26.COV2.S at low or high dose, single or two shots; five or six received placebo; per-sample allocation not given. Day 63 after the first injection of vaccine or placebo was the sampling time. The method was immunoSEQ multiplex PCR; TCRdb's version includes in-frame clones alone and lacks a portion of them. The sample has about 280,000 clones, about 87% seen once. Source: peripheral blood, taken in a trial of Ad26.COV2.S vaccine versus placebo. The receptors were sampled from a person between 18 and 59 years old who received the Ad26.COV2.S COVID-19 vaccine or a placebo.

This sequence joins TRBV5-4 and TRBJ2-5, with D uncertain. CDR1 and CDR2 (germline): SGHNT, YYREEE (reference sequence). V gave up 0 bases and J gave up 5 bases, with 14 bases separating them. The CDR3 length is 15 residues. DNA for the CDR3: TGTGCCAGCAGCTTGGATTTGGGTCCGCGTGAGACCCAGTACTTC. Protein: CASSLDLGPRETQYF.

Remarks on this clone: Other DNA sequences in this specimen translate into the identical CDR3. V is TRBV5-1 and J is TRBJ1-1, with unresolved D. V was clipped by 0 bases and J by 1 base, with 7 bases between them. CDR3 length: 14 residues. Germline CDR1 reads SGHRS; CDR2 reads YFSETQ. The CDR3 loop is CASSLVQENTEAFF. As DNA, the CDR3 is TGCGCCAGCAGCTTGGTCCAAGAGAACACTGAAGCTTTCTTT.

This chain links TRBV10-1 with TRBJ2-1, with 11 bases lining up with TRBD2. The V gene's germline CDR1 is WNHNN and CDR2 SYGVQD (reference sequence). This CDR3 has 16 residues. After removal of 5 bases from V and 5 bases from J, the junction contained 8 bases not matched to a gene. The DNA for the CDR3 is TGCGCCAGCAGTAGAGGGGGGACTAGCGGCAACAATGAGCAGTTCTTC. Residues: CASSRGGTSGNNEQFF.

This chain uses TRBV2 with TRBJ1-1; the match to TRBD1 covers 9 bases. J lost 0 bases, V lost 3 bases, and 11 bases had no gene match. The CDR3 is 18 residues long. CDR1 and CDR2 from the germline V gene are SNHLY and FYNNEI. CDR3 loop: CASSEYRTGDLLNTEAFF. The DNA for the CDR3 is TGTGCCAGCAGTGAGTACAGGACAGGGGATTTACTGAACACTGAAGCTTTCTTT.

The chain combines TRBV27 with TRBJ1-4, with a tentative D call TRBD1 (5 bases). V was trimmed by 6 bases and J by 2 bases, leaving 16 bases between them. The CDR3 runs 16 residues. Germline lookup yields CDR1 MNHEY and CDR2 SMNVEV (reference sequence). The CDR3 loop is CASSRGPRGTNEKLFF. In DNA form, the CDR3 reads TGTGCCAGCAGCCGGGGCCCCCGCGGGACTAATGAAAAACTGTTTTTT.

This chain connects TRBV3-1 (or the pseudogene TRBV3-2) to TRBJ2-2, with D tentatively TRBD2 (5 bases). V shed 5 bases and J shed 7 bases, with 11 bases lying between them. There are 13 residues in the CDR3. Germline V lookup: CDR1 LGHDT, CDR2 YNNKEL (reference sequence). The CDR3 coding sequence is TGTGCCAGCAGCTACCCCCGGGACGGGGAGCTGTTTTTT. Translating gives CASSYPRDGELFF.

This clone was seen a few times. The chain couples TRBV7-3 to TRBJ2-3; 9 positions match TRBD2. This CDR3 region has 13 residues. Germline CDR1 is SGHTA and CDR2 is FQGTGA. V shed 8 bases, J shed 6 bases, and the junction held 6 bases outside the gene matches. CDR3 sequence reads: CASGRGGRDTQYF. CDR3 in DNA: TGTGCCAGCGGGCGGGGGGGCCGCGATACGCAGTATTTT. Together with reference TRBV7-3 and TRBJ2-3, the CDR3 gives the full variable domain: GAGVSQTPSNKVTEKGKYVELRCDPISGHTALYWYRQSLGQGPEFLIYFQGTGAADDSGLPNDRFFAVRPEGSVSTLKIQRTERGDSAVYLCASGRGGRDTQYFGPGTRLTVL.

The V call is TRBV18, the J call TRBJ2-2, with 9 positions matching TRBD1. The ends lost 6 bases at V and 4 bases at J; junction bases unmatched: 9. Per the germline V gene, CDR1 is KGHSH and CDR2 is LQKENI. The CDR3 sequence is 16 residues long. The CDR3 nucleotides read TGTGCCAGCTCGCCCGGGACAGGGTTCGTCACCGGGGAGCTGTTTTTT. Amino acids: CASSPGTGFVTGELFF.

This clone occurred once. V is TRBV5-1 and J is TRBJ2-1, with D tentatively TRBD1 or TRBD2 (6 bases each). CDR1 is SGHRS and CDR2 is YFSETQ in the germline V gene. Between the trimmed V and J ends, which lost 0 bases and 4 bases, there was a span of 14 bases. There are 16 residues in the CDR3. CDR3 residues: CASSLAPGAPYNEQFF. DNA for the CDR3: TGCGCCAGCAGCTTGGCCCCGGGGGCGCCTTACAATGAGCAGTTCTTC.

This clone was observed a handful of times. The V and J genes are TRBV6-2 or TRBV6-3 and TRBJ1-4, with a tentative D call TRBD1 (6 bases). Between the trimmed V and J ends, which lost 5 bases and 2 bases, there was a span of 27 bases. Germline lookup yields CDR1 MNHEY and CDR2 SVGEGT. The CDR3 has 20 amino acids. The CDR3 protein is CASSPWTVAREARTNEKLFF. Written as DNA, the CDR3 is TGTGCCAGCAGTCCCTGGACAGTCGCCAGGGAAGCGAGGACTAATGAAAAACTGTTTTTT.